This is a list of T cell receptor beta chains from one sample in a study of identical twins. TCRdb reprocessed the 5' RACE reads via MiXCR and lists one record per CDR3 protein. The table shows 310,000 or so distinct CDR3 sequences, with 8% to 9.5% occurring only once. These data were also filed under a second study, of yellow fever vaccine responses in identical twins.

Material: CD8+ T cells sorted from blood. These receptors were obtained from a woman aged 18 to 35 in good health. Both conserved end residues are part of each CDR3. A D gene is named only where the DNA matches it firmly. Clone size, where shown, is once, few, many, or a class for clones that have expanded.

NA	TRBD1	TRBV6-5	TRBJ1-6	CASSYVDRVGSPLHF	TGTGCCAGCAGTTACGTTGACAGGGTTGGGTCACCCCTCCACTTT
many	NA	TRBV12-3/TRBV12-4	TRBJ1-5	CASSQGSNQPQHF	TGTGCCAGCAGTCAAGGATCTAATCAGCCCCAGCATTTT
few	NA	TRBV27	TRBJ2-7	CASSLFREFVYEQYF	TGTGCCAGCAGTTTATTCCGGGAATTTGTCTACGAGCAGTACTTC
NA	TRBD1	TRBV29-1	TRBJ1-2	CSVEDRGGYTF	TGCAGCGTTGAAGACAGGGGGGGCTACACCTTC
few	TRBD1	TRBV25-1	TRBJ2-5	CASMFPWTGGPLYQETQYF	TGTGCCAGCATGTTCCCCTGGACAGGGGGCCCTTTGTACCAAGAGACCCAGTACTTC
many	NA	TRBV7-3	TRBJ2-3	CASSSVGDPDTQYF	TGTGCCAGCAGCTCGGTGGGGGACCCGGATACGCAGTATTTT
NA	NA	TRBV6-1	TRBJ2-5	CASSPLVGETQETQYF	TGTGCCAGCAGCCCCCTGGTGGGCGAAACCCAAGAGACCCAGTACTTC
NA	NA	TRBV29-1	TRBJ1-4	CSVGSGRTNEKLFF	TGCAGCGTTGGCAGCGGGCGCACTAATGAAAAACTGTTTTTT
many	NA	TRBV20-1	TRBJ2-7	CSARGDSRGYEQYF	TGCAGTGCTAGAGGGGACTCTAGGGGCTACGAGCAGTACTTC
many	NA	TRBV7-9	TRBJ1-1	CASSLARVKMNTEAFF	TGTGCCAGCAGCTTAGCAAGGGTCAAGATGAACACTGAAGCTTTCTTT
many	TRBD2	TRBV9	TRBJ2-7	CASSGLAGGPSYEQYF	TGTGCCAGCAGCGGCTTAGCGGGGGGCCCCTCCTACGAGCAGTACTTC
few	NA	TRBV7-8	TRBJ1-5	CASGKPQHF	TGTGCCAGCGGGAAGCCCCAGCATTTT
many	NA	TRBV7-9	TRBJ2-4	CASSSPVGGENIQYF	TGTGCCAGCAGCTCACCGGTGGGGGGAGAAAACATTCAGTACTTC
few	NA	TRBV29-1	TRBJ1-1	CSVEEGTMNTEAFF	TGCAGCGTTGAAGAGGGGACAATGAACACTGAAGCTTTCTTT
NA	TRBD2	TRBV2	TRBJ2-1	CASRSSGGANEQFF	TGTGCCAGTCGATCTAGCGGGGGGGCCAATGAGCAGTTCTTC
NA	NA	TRBV7-8	TRBJ2-7	CASSLRDAYEQYF	TGTGCCAGCAGCTTGAGGGACGCCTACGAGCAGTACTTC
NA	NA	TRBV11-2	TRBJ2-5	CASSLYQGWLETQYF	TGTGCCAGCAGCTTATACCAGGGTTGGCTAGAGACCCAGTACTTC
few	NA	TRBV7-2	TRBJ2-1	CASSLARNTYNEQFF	TGTGCCAGCAGCCTCGCTAGGAACACCTACAATGAGCAGTTCTTC
many	NA	TRBV12-3/TRBV12-4	TRBJ1-4	CATSGGHSTTNEKLFF	TGTGCCACTTCGGGGGGACACTCTACAACTAATGAAAAACTGTTTTTT
few	NA	TRBV6-5	TRBJ1-4	CASSYSGVVREKLFF	TGTGCCAGCAGTTACTCGGGGGTAGTCCGGGAAAAACTGTTTTTT
NA	TRBD2	TRBV7-8	TRBJ2-1	CASSPGLADSYNEQFF	TGTGCCAGCAGCCCGGGACTAGCGGACTCCTACAATGAGCAGTTCTTC
NA	NA	TRBV12-3/TRBV12-4	TRBJ2-7	CASSFATNEQYF	TGTGCCAGCAGTTTCGCGACTAACGAGCAGTACTTC
many	TRBD2	TRBV7-2	TRBJ2-3	CASSGRGGGSTDTQYF	TGTGCCAGCAGCGGCCGAGGCGGGGGGAGCACAGATACGCAGTATTTT
few	NA	TRBV15	TRBJ1-3	CATSGWDAGNTIYF	TGTGCCACCAGCGGCTGGGACGCCGGAAACACCATATATTTT
many	NA	TRBV7-3	TRBJ2-6	CASSAFGSGANVLTF	TGTGCCAGCTCAGCTTTTGGCTCTGGGGCCAACGTCCTGACTTTC
many	TRBD1	TRBV6-2/TRBV6-3	TRBJ2-7	CASSLREGGFEQYF	TGTGCCAGCAGTCTCCGGGAAGGGGGCTTCGAGCAGTACTTC
many	NA	TRBV29-1	TRBJ2-5	CSVDRGYQDQETQYF	TGCAGCGTTGATCGGGGGTACCAGGACCAAGAGACCCAGTACTTC
many	NA	TRBV6-2/TRBV6-3	TRBJ2-7	CASSYDSTYEQYF	TGTGCCAGCAGTTACGATAGTACCTACGAGCAGTACTTC
few	NA	TRBV15	TRBJ2-4	CATSRDSGNIQYF	TGTGCCACCAGCAGAGACTCAGGGAACATTCAGTACTTC
NA	NA	TRBV2	TRBJ1-1	CANPPQGQTTEAFF	TGTGCCAACCCGCCACAGGGCCAGACCACTGAAGCTTTCTTT
few	NA	TRBV7-2	TRBJ1-1	CASSLVSENTEAFF	TGTGCCAGCAGCTTAGTTTCGGAGAACACTGAAGCTTTCTTT
many	NA	TRBV29-1	TRBJ2-1	CSVEGGINEQFF	TGCAGCGTTGAAGGGGGGATCAATGAGCAGTTCTTC
many	NA	TRBV20-1	TRBJ2-1	CSARDPTRSLGGFSRDEQFF	TGCAGTGCTAGAGATCCCACACGATCATTAGGGGGATTTTCTAGGGATGAGCAGTTCTTC
NA	TRBD1	TRBV5-1	TRBJ2-7	CASSLAEDRVTYEQYF	TGCGCCAGCAGCTTGGCCGAGGACAGGGTAACCTACGAGCAGTACTTC
NA	TRBD2	TRBV4-3	TRBJ2-7	CASSQEIAGGSYEQYF	TGCGCCAGCAGCCAAGAGATAGCGGGAGGTTCCTACGAGCAGTACTTC
few	NA	TRBV28	TRBJ2-7	CASSRGLSYEQYF	TGTGCCAGCAGCCGCGGGCTCTCCTACGAGCAGTACTTC